The T cell receptor beta chain described here comes from a study of cytomegalovirus exposure and HLA in healthy donors. Broader study findings: Because they were indistinguishable, some V segments, including TRBV6-2 and TRBV6-3, were excluded. Researchers reportedly found TCR beta sequences accurately predicted most subjects' HLA-A and HLA-B alleles. Later analysis demonstrated an association between a missense DCLRE1C variant and TCR beta V- and J-gene trimming.

Unmatched junction bases numbered 7, after V lost 4 bases and J lost 7 bases. The CDR3 extends over 14 amino acids. Germline lookup yields CDR1 SGHKS and CDR2 YYEKEE (reference sequence). As for this clone: The antigen is undetermined.

PCR used 60 Vbeta primers and 13 Jbeta primers. Authors' analysis steps: Later work found roughly 80 million unique TCR beta chains, with some 11 million shared. Assay used: immunoSEQ multiplex PCR; TCRdb lists only in-frame clones, some missing. The V and J calls and clone size were taken over from that table, and D and trimming were inferred from the DNA. The table has approximately 280,000 clones, approximately 90% seen once. The specimen sequenced was PBMCs. This clonotype was obtained from a woman aged 18-29 years in good health and CMV-seronegative. The genes are TRBV5-5 and TRBJ1-5, with 8 bases fitting TRBD1. The CDR3 nucleotides are TGTGCCAGCAGCACCCAGGGGGCGGACCAGCCCCAGCATTTT. Translation gives CASSTQGADQPQHF.